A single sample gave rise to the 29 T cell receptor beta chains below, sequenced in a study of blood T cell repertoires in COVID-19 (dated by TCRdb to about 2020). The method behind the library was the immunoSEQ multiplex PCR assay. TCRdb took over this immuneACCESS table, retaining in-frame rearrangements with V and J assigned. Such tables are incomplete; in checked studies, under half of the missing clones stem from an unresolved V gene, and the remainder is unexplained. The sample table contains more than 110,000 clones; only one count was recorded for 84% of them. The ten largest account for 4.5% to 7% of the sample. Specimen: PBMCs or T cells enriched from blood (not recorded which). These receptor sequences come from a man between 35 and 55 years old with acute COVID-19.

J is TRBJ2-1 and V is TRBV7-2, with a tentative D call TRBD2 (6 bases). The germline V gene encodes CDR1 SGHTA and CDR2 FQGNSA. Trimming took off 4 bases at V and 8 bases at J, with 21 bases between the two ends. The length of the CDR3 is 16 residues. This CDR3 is CASSSSRGAEGDEQFF. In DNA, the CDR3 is TGTGCCAGCAGCTCCTCCCGAGGGGCGGAGGGCGATGAGCAGTTCTTC.

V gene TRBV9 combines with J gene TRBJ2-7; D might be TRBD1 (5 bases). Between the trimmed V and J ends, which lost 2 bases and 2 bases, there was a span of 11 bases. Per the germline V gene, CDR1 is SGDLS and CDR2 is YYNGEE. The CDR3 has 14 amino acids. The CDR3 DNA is TGTGCCAGCAGCGTGTTGGCAGGGCCCTACGAGCAGTACTTC. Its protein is CASSVLAGPYEQYF.

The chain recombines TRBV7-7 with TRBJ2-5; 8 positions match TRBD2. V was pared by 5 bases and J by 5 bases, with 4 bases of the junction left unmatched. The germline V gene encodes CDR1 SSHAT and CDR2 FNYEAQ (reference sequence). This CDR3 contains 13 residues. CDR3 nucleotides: TGTGCCAGCAGCAAACGGACTAGCGAGACCCAGTACTTC. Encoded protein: CASSKRTSETQYF.

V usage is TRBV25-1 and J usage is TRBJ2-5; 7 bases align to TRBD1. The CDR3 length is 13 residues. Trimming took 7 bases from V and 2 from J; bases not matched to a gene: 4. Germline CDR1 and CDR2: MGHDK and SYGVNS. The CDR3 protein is CASIGTEQETQYF. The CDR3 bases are TGTGCCAGCATAGGGACAGAACAAGAGACCCAGTACTTC.

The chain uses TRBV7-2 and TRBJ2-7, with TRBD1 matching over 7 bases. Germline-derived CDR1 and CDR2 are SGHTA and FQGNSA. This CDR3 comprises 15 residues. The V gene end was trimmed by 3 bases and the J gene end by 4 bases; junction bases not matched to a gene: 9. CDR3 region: CASSFRQGLPYEQYF. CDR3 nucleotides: TGTGCCAGCAGCTTTAGACAGGGCTTACCATACGAGCAGTACTTC.

The CDR3 region has the DNA TGTGCCACCAGTGACCCCAGGGTGGTATCAGATACGCAGTATTTT. Translating it yields CATSDPRVVSDTQYF. V gene TRBV24-1 combines with J gene TRBJ2-3, with D possibly being TRBD1 (5 bases). Trimming took off 4 bases at V and 4 bases at J, with 14 bases between the two ends. The CDR3 loop spans 15 amino acids. The germline V gene has CDR1 KGHDR and CDR2 SFDVKD.

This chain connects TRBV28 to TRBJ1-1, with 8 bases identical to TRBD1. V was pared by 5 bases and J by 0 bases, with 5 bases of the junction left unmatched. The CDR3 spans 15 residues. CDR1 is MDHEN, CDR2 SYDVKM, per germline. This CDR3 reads CASSRRTGLNTEAFF. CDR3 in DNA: TGTGCCAGCAGTCGACGGACAGGGCTGAACACTGAAGCTTTCTTT.

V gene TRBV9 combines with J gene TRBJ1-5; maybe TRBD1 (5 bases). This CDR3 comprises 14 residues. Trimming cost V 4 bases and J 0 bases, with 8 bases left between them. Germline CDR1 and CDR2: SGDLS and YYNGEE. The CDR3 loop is CASSKDSSNQPQHF. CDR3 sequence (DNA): TGTGCCAGCAGCAAAGACAGTAGCAATCAGCCCCAGCATTTT.

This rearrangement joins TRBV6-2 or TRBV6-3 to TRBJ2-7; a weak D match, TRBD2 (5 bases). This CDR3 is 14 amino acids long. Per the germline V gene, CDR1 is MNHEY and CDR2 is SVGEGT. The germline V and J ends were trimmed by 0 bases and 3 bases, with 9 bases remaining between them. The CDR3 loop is CASSYSDGNYEQYF. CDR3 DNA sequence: TGTGCCAGCAGTTACTCAGACGGGAACTACGAGCAGTACTTC.

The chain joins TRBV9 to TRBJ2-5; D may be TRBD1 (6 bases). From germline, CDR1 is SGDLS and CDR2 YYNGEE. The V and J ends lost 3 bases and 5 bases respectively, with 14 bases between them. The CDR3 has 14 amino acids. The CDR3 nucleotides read TGTGCCAGCAGCGCGTATGAGGGGGTGGAGACCCAGTACTTC. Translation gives CASSAYEGVETQYF.

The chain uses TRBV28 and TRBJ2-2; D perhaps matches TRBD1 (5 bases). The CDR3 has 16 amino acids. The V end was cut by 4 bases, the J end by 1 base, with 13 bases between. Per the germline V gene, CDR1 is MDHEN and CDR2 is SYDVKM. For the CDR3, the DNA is TGTGCCAGCAGTTCACATTCCACAGGGAACACCGGGGAGCTGTTTTTT. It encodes CASSSHSTGNTGELFF.

CDR3 region: CATRSGALGEQYF. CDR3 coding DNA: TGTGCCACAAGGAGCGGGGCGCTGGGGGAGCAGTACTTC. This chain joins TRBV6-5 and TRBJ2-7, with TRBD2 identical over 7 bases. The germline CDR1 and CDR2 sequences are MNHEY and SVGAGI. The CDR3 totals 13 residues. J lost 7 bases, V lost 10 bases, and 13 bases had no gene match.

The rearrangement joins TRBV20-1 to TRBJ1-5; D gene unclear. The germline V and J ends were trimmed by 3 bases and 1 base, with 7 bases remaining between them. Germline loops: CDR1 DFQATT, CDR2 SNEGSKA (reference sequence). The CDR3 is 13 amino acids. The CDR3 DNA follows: TGCAGTGCTAGTGAACAGAGCAATCAGCCCCAGCATTTT. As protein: CSASEQSNQPQHF.

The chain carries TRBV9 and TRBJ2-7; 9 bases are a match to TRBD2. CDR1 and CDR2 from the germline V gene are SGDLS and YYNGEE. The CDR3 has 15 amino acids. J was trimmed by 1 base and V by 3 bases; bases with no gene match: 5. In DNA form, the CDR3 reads TGTGCCAGCAGCGCGCAAGCGGGGGGATCCTACGAGCAGTACTTC. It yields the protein CASSAQAGGSYEQYF.

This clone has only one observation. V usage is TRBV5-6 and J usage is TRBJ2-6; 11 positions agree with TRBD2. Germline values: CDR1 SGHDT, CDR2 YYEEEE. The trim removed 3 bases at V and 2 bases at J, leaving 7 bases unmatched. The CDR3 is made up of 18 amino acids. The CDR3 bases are TGTGCCAGCAGCTCCAAGGGTAGCGGGAGGGCTGGGGCCAACGTCCTGACTTTC. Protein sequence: CASSSKGSGRAGANVLTF.

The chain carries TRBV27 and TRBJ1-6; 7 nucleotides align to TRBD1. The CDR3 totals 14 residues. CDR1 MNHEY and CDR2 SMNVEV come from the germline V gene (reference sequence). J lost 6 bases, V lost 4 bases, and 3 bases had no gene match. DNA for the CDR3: TGTGCCAGCAGTTGGGGGACAGTTAATTCACCCCTCCACTTT. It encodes CASSWGTVNSPLHF.

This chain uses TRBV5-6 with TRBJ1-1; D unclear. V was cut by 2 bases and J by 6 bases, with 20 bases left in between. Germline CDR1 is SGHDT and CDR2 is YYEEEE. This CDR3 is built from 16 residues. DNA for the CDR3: TGTGCCAGCAGCTTCGAGGGTGTGGTATTAAAAGCTGAAGCTTTCTTT. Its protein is CASSFEGVVLKAEAFF.

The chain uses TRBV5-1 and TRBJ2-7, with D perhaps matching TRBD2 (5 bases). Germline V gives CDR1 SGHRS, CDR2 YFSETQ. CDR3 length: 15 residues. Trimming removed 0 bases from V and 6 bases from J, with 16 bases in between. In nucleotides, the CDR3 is TGCGCCAGCAGCTTGGGAGGGTCGGGTTTACGCGAGCAGTACTTC. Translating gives CASSLGGSGLREQYF.

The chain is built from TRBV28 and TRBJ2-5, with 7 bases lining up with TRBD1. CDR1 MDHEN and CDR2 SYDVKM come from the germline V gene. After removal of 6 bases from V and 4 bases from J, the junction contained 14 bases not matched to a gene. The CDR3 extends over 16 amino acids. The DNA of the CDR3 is TGTGCCAGCAGACACACCCTGACAGGGTATCGAGAGACCCAGTACTTC. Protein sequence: CASRHTLTGYRETQYF. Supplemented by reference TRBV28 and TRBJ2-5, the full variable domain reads DVKVTQSSRYLVKRTGEKVFLECVQDMDHENMFWYRQDPGLGLRLIYFSYDVKMKEKGDIPEGYSVSREKKERFSLILESASTNQTSMYLCASRHTLTGYRETQYFGPGTRLLVL.

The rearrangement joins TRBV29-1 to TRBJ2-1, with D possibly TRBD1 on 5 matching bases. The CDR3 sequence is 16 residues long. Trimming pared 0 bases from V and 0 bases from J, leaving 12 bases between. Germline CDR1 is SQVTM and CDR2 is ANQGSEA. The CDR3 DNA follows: TGCAGCGTTGAAGATAGAGGCAGGGCCTCCTACAATGAGCAGTTCTTC. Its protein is CSVEDRGRASYNEQFF.

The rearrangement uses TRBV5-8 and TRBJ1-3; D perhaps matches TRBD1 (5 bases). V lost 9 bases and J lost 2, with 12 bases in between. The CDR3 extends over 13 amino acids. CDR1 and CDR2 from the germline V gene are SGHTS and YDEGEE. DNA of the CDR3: TGTGCCACCGGGACTGCACCTGGAAACACCATATATTTT. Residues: CATGTAPGNTIYF.

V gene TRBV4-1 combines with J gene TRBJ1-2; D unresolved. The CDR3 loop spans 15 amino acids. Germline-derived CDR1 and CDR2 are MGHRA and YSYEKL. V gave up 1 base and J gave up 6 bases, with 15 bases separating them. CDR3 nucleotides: TGCGCCAGCAGCCAAGCGGTAATCGTTGGGCATGGCTACACCTTC. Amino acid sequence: CASSQAVIVGHGYTF.

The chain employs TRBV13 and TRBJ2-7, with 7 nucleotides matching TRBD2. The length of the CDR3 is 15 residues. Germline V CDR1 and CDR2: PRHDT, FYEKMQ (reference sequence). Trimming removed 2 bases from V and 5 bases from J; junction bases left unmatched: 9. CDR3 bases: TGTGCCAGCAGCTTATCAGCGGGGATGGTCCACGAGCAGTACTTC. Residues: CASSLSAGMVHEQYF.

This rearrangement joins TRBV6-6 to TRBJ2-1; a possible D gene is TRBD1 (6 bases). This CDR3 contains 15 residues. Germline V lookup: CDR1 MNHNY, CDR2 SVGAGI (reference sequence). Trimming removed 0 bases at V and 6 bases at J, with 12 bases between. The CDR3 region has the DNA TGTGCCAGCAGTTACTCATCAGGGGTGGGCAATGAGCAGTTCTTC. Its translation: CASSYSSGVGNEQFF.

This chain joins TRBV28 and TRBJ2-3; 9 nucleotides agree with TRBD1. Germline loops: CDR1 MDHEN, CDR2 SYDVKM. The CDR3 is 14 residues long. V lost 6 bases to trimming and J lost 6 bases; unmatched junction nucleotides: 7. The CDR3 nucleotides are TGTGCCAGCAGCCTTGGGACAGGGACGGATACGCAGTATTTT. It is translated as CASSLGTGTDTQYF.

DNA for the CDR3: TGTGCCAGCAGCTTGGGGGGGGGCGCGGGAGGCCCGAACACCGGGGAGCTGTTTTTT. Translation gives CASSLGGGAGGPNTGELFF. The V and J genes are TRBV5-4 and TRBJ2-2; TRBD2 matches 8 bases. V gave up 0 bases and J gave up 0 bases; unmatched junction bases: 10. CDR1 and CDR2 (germline): SGHNT, YYREEE (reference sequence). The CDR3 is made up of 19 amino acids.

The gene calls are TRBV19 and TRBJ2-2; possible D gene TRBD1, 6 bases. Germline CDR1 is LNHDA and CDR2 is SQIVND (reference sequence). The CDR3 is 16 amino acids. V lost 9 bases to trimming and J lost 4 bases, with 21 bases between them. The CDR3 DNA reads TGTGCCAGCGGTTACAATCAACAGGGTGGCACCGGGGAGCTGTTTTTT. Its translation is CASGYNQQGGTGELFF.

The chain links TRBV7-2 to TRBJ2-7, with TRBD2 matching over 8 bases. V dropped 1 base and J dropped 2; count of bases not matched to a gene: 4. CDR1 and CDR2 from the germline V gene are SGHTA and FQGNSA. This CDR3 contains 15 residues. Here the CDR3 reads CASSLGAGGAYEQYF. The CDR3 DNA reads TGTGCCAGCAGCTTAGGGGCGGGAGGTGCCTACGAGCAGTACTTC.

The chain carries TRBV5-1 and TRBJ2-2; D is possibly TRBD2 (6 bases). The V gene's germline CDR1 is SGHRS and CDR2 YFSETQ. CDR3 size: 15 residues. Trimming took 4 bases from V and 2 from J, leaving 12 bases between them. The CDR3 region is CASSPREINTGELFF. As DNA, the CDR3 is TGCGCCAGCAGCCCCCGGGAGATTAACACCGGGGAGCTGTTTTTT.